This T cell receptor (beta chain) was recovered during a study of blood T cell repertoires in COVID-19. Study at large: From T cells, B-cell-depleted T cells, or PBMCs came the material, which was cDNA or gDNA.

V lost 0 bases and J lost 2, with 11 bases in between. From germline, CDR1 is SGHNT and CDR2 YYREEE (reference sequence). The CDR3 length is 15 residues. Participants had their cohort set by participant-reported clinical history. Per the authors' pipeline: From reference gene primer amplification, estimates of nucleated cell counts were derived. The protocol was immunoSEQ multiplex PCR, while the TCRdb copy is restricted to in-frame clones and leaves out a portion. Clonal size and the V and J genes are those of that table, whereas D and trimming came from the DNA. The sample consists of roughly 140,000 clones, about 80% of them appearing once.

The source is a man in his forties or fifties who had recovered from COVID-19. Input material: PBMCs or T cells enriched from blood (not recorded which). The V gene is TRBV5-4, the J gene TRBJ1-2, with TRBD1 as a possible D gene (6 bases). The CDR3 sequence: CASSLVAGENYGYTF. CDR3 bases: TGTGCCAGCAGCTTGGTGGCAGGGGAAAACTATGGCTACACCTTC.